Detailed here is one TCR beta chain. The CDR3 spans 12 residues. Looked up from germline, CDR1 is SGHRS and CDR2 is YFSETQ. Trimming cost V 8 bases and J 6 bases, with 11 bases left between them. This entry belongs to a study of T-cell memory formation after mild COVID-19. TCRdb re-derived calls from the 5' RACE reads in MiXCR, one entry per CDR3 protein. The table has about 260,000 distinct CDR3 sequences, approximately 7.6% seen once. The sample comprised PBMCs or a T cell subset sorted from them (not recorded which). V and J are TRBV5-1 and TRBJ2-2; D may match TRBD1 or TRBD2 (5 bases each). The receptor's source is a man aged 18 to 29 who had mild COVID-19 (a few samples of this study predate the infection). Cell type and time point are not known. The CDR3 sequence is CASRGDPGELFF. CDR3 nucleotide sequence: TGCGCCAGTCGTGGGGACCCCGGGGAGCTGTTTTTT.